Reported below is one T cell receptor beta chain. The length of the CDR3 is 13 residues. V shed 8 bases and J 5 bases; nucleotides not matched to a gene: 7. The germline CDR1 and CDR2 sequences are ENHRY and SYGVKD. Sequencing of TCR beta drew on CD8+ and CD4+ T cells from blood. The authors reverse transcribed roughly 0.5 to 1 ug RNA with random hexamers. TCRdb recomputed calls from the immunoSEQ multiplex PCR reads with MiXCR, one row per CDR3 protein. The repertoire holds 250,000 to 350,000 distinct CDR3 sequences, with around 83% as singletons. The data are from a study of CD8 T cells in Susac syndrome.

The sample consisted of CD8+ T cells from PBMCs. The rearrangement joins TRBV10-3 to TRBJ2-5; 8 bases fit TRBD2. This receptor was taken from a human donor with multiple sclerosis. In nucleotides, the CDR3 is TGTGCCATCCGTAGCGGGGTGGACGAGACCCAGTACTTC. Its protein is CAIRSGVDETQYF.